A selection of T cell receptor beta chains follows, all from one sample in a study of monozygotic twins with inflammatory bowel disease. TCRdb reprocessed the 5' RACE reads; each CDR3 protein has one entry and no DNA is given. The table for this sample gives 420,000 or so distinct CDR3 sequences. The sample comprised blood. Receptors were obtained from a human donor with ulcerative colitis or Crohn's disease, or a healthy co-twin of an affected twin (not recorded which). The CDR3 runs from the conserved cysteine through the conserved F or W. Each record gives: J gene, V gene, CDR3 protein.

J gene: TRBJ2-6; V gene: TRBV21-1; CDR3 protein: CASRVGGVTGSSGANVLTF
J gene: TRBJ1-4; V gene: TRBV11-2; CDR3 protein: CASSAGTGVEKLFF
J gene: TRBJ1-2; V gene: TRBV5-1; CDR3 protein: CASSLEGQRYGYTF
J gene: TRBJ2-5; V gene: TRBV7-2; CDR3 protein: CASTGRTGRQETQYF
J gene: TRBJ2-1; V gene: TRBV20-1; CDR3 protein: CSATLRLHEQFF
J gene: TRBJ1-5; V gene: TRBV12-3/TRBV12-4; CDR3 protein: CASSLPSEGHRSNQPQHF
J gene: TRBJ2-2; V gene: TRBV7-9; CDR3 protein: CASSSPMVGGRGGELFF
J gene: TRBJ2-1; V gene: TRBV6-6; CDR3 protein: CASSYRLAGDEQFF
J gene: TRBJ2-7; V gene: TRBV19; CDR3 protein: CATRRGGASYEQYF
J gene: TRBJ1-4; V gene: TRBV28; CDR3 protein: CASSSQGRGFF
J gene: TRBJ2-3; V gene: TRBV7-2; CDR3 protein: CASSSPVTQYF
J gene: TRBJ2-5; V gene: TRBV7-9; CDR3 protein: CASSSQAGTRKETQYF
J gene: TRBJ2-6; V gene: TRBV5-1; CDR3 protein: CASSLSGSYPSGANVLTF
J gene: TRBJ2-3; V gene: TRBV5-1; CDR3 protein: CAISPGTTSTDTQYF
J gene: TRBJ2-3; V gene: TRBV7-3; CDR3 protein: CASSLQSGRGTDTQYF
J gene: TRBJ2-1; V gene: TRBV20-1; CDR3 protein: CSASDRRARHEQFF